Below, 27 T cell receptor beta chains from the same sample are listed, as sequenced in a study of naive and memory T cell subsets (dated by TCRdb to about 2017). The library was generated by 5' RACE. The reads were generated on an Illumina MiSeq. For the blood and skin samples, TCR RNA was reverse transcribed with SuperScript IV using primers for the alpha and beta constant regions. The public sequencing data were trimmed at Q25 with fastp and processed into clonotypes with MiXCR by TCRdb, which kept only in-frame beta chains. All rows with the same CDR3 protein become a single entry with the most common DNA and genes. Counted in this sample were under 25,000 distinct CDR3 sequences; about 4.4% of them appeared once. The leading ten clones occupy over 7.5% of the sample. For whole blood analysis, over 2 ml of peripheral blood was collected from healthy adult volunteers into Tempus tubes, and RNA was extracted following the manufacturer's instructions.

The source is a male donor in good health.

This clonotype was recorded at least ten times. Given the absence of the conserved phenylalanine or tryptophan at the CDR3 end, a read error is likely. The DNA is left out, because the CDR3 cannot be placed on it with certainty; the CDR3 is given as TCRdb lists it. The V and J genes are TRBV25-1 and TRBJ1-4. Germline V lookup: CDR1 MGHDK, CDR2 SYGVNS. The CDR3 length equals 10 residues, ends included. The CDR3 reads CASTGPFGVH.

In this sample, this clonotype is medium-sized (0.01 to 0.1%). The CDR3 DNA reads TGTGCCAGCTCAGGGGGAGTAGGAAGTCTCTACGAGCAGTACTTC. It is translated as CASSGGVGSLYEQYF. The V call is TRBV18, the J call TRBJ2-7; D is possibly TRBD1 or TRBD2 (5 bases each). The V end lost 5 bases, the J end lost 3 bases, and 17 bases lay between the germline ends. Germline lookup yields CDR1 KGHSH and CDR2 LQKENI. The length of the CDR3 is 15 residues.

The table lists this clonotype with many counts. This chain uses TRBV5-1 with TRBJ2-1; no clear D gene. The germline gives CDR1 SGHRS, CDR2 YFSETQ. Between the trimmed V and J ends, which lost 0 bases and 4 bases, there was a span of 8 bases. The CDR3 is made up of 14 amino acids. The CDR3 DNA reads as TGCGCCAGCAGCTTGGCGCCTGGGTACAATGAGCAGTTCTTC. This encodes CASSLAPGYNEQFF.

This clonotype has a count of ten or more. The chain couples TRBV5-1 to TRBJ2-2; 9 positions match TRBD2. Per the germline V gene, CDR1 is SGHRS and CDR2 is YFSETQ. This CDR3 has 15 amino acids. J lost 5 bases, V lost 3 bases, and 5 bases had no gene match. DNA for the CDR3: TGCGCCAGCAGCTATAGCGGGAGTAGGACCGGGGAGCTGTTTTTT. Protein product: CASSYSGSRTGELFF.

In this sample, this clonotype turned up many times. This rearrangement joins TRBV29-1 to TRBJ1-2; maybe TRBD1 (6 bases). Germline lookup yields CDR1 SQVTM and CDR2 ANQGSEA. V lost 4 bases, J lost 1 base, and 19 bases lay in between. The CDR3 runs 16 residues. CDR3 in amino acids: CSVAPGGAADNYGYTF. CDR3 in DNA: TGCAGCGTTGCGCCTGGGGGGGCGGCGGATAACTATGGCTACACCTTC.

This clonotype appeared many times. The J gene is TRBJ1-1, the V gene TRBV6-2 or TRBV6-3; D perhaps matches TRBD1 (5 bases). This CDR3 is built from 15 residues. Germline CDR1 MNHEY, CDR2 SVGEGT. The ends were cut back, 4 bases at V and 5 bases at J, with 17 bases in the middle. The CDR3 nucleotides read TGTGCCAGCAGTTGGGACCGGGTGAGGGGAACTGAAGCTTTCTTT. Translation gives CASSWDRVRGTEAFF.

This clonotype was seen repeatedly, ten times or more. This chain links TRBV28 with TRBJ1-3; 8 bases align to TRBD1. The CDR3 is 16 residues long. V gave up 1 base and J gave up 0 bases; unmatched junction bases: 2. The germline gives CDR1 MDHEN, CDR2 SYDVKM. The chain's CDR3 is CASSLSQGGSGNTIYF. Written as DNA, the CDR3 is TGTGCCAGCAGTTTATCACAGGGGGGCTCTGGAAACACCATATATTTT.

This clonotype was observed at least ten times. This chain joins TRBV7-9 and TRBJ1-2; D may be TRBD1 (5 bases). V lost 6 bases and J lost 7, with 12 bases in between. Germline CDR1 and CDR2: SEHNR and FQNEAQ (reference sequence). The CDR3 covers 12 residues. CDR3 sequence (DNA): TGTGCCAGCAGGGGAAAGGGGAGTGGCTACACCTTC. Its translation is CASRGKGSGYTF.

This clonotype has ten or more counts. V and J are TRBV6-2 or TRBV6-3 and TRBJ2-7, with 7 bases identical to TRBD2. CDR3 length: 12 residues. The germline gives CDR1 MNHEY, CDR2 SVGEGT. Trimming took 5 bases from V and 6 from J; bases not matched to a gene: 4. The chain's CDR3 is CASSDRTSEQYF. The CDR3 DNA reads TGTGCCAGCAGTGACCGGACTAGCGAGCAGTACTTC.

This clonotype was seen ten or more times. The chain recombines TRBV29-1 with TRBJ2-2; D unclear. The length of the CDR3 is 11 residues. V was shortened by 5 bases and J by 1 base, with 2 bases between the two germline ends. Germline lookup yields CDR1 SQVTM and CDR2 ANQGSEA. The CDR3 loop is CSVRNTGELFF. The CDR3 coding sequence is TGCAGCGTTCGGAACACCGGGGAGCTGTTTTTT.

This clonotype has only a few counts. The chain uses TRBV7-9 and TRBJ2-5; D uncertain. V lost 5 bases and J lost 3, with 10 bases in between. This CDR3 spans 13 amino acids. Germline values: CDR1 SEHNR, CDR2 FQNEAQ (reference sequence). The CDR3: CASSADGKETQYF. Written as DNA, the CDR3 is TGTGCCAGCAGCGCGGACGGAAAAGAGACCCAGTACTTC.

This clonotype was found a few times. This CDR3 reads CATRGQGAYNEQFF. CDR3 DNA sequence: TGTGCCACCAGGGGACAGGGGGCCTACAATGAGCAGTTCTTC. The V gene is TRBV24-1, the J gene TRBJ2-1; TRBD1 matches at 11 bases. Germline lookup yields CDR1 KGHDR and CDR2 SFDVKD. This CDR3 is 14 amino acids long. J lost 2 bases, V lost 7 bases, and 0 bases had no gene match.

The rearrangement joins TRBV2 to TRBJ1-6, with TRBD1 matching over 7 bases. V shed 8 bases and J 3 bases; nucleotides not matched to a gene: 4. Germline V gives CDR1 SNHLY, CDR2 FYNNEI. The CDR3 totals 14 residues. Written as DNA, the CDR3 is TGTGCCAGCTGGGACAGCTACTATAATTCACCCCTCCACTTT. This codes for CASWDSYYNSPLHF.

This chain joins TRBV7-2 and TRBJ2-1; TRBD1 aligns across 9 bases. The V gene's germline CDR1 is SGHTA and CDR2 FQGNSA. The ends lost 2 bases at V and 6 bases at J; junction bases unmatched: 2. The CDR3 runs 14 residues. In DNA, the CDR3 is TGTGCCAGCAGCTTATGGGACAGGGTCAATGAGCAGTTCTTC. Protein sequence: CASSLWDRVNEQFF.

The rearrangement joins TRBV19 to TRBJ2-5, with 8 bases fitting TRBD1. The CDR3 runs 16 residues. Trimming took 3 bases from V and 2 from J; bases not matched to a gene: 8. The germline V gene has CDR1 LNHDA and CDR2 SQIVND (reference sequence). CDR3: CASSMGTGTGQETQYF. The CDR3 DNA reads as TGTGCCAGTAGTATGGGTACCGGGACAGGACAAGAGACCCAGTACTTC.

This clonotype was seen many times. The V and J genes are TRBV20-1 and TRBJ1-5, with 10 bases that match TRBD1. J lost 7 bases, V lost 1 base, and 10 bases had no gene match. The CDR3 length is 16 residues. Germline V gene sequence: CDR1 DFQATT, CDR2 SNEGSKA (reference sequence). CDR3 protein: CSARGTGGPSGQPQHF. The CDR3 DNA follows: TGCAGTGCTAGAGGGACAGGGGGGCCTAGCGGCCAGCCCCAGCATTTT.

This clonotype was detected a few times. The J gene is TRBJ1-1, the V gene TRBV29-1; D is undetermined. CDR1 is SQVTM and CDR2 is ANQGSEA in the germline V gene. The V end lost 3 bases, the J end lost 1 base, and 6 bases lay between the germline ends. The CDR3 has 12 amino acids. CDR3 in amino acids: CSVDPGNTEAFF. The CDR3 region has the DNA TGCAGCGTTGACCCGGGGAACACTGAAGCTTTCTTT.

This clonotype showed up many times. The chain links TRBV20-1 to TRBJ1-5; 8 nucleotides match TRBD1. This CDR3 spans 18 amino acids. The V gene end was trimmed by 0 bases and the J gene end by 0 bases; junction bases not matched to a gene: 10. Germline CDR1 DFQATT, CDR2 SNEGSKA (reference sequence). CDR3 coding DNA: TGCAGTGCTAGAGATCTTCGGACAGGGCCAGATAGCAATCAGCCCCAGCATTTT. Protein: CSARDLRTGPDSNQPQHF.

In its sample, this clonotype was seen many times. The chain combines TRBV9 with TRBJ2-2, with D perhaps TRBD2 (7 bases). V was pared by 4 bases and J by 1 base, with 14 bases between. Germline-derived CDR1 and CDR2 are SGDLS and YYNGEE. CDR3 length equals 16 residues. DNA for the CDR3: TGTGCCAGCAGCTTAAAGGGGGGGGGGAACACCGGGGAGCTGTTTTTT. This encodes CASSLKGGGNTGELFF.

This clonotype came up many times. The CDR3 reads CASSYSYEQYF. CDR3 sequence (DNA): TGTGCCAGCAGTTACTCCTACGAGCAGTACTTC. The chain carries TRBV12-3 or TRBV12-4 and TRBJ2-7; D unresolved. V was trimmed by 4 bases and J by 0 bases, leaving 1 base between them. The CDR3 is 11 amino acids.

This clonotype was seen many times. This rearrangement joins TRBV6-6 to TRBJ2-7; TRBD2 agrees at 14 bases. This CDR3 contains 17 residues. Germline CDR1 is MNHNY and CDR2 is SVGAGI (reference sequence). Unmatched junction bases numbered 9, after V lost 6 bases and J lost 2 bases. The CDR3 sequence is CASSQTSGGASTYEQYF. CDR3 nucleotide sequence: TGTGCCAGCAGCCAGACTAGCGGGGGGGCCTCGACCTACGAGCAGTACTTC.

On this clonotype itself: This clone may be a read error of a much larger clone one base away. In DNA, the CDR3 is TGTGCCAGCAGCCAAGCTTTGCGACTCAGCTCTAATTCACCCCTCAACTTT. The encoded protein is CASSQALRLSSNSPLNF. The chain employs TRBV14 and TRBJ1-6; D is undetermined. CDR1 is SGHDN, CDR2 FVKESK, per germline. This CDR3 has 17 residues.

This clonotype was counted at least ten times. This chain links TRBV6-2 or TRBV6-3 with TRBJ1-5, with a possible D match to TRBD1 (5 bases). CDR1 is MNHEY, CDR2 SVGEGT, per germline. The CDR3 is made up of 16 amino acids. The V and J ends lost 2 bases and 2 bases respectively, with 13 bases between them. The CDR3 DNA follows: TGTGCCAGCAGTTACAACCCAGGGCTTGGCAATCAGCCCCAGCATTTT. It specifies CASSYNPGLGNQPQHF.

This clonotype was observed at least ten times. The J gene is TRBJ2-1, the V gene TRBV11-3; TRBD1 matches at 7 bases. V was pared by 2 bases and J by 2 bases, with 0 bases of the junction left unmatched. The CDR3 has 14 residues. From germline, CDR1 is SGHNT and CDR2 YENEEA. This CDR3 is CASSLQGAYNEQFF. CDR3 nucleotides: TGTGCCAGCAGCTTACAGGGGGCCTACAATGAGCAGTTCTTC.

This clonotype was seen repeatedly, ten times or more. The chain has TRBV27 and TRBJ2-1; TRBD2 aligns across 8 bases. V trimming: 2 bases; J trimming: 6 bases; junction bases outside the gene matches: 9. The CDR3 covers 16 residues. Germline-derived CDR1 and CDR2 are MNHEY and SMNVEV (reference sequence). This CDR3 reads CASSLPPSGGLNEQFF. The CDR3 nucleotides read TGTGCCAGCAGTTTACCCCCCAGCGGGGGCCTCAATGAGCAGTTCTTC.

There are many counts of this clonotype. CDR3 protein: CASSHQARRLGEYQPQHF. The CDR3 DNA reads as TGTGCCAGCAGCCACCAGGCCCGACGGCTCGGGGAGTATCAGCCCCAGCATTTT. The genes are TRBV14 and TRBJ1-5; D remains unclear. Germline CDR1 SGHDN, CDR2 FVKESK. Deletions cut 3 bases from V and 5 bases from J, with 23 bases between. CDR3 length equals 18 residues.

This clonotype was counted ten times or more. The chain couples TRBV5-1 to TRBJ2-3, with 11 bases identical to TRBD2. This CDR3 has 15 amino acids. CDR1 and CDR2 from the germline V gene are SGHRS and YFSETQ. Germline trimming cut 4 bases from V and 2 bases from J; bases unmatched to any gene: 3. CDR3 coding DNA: TGCGCCAGCAGCCCGGGACTAGCGGCCACAGATACGCAGTATTTT. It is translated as CASSPGLAATDTQYF.